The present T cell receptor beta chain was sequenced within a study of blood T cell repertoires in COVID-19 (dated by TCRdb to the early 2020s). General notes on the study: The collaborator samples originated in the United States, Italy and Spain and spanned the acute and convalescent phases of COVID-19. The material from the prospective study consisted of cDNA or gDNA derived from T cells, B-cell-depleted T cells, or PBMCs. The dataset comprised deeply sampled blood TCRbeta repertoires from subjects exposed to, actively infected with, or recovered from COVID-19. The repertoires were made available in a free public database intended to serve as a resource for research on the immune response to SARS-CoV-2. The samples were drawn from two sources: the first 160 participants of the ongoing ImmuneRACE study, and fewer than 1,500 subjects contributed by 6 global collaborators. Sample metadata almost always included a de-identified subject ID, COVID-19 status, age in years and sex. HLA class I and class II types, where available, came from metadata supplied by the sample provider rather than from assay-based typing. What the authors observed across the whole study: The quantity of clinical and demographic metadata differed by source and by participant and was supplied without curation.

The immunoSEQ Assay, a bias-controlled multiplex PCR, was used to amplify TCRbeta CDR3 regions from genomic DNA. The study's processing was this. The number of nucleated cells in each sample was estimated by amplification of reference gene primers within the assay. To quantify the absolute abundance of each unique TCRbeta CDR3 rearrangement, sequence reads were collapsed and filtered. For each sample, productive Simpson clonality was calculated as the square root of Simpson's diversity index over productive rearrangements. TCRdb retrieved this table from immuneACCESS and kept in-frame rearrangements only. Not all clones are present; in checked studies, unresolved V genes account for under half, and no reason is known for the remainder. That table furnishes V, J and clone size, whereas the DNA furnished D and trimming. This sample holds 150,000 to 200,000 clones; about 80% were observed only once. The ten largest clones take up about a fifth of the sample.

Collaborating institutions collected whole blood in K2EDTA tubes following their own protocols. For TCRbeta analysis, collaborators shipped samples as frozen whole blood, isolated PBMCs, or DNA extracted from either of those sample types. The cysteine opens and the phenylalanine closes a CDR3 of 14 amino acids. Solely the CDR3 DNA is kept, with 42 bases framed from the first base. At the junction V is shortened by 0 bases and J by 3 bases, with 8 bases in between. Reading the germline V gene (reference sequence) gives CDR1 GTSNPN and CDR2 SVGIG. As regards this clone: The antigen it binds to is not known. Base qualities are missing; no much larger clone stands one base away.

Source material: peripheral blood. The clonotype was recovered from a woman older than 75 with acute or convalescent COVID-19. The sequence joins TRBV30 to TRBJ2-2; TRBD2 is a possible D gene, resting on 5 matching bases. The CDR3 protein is CAWSVLRDTGELFF. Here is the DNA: TGTGCCTGGAGTGTACTGAGGGACACCGGGGAGCTGTTTTTT.